Below are 17 T cell receptor beta chains sequenced from a single sample in a study of Graves' ophthalmopathy and Graves' hyperthyroidism. Amplifying from RNA transcripts, the study obtained TCR beta CDR3 regions. HTBI primers served in a first-round RT-PCR, which a second-round multiplex PCR followed. One entry per CDR3 protein results from TCRdb running MiXCR on the multiplex PCR reads. The sample carries about half a million distinct CDR3 sequences, roughly 14% recorded once. Sequences were obtained from blood. The receptors here all came from a woman aged 30 to 39 with Graves' ophthalmopathy.

This clonotype was picked up many times. V is TRBV3-1 and J is TRBJ1-2, with D unclear. Trimming removed 1 base at V and 7 bases at J, with 13 bases between. The CDR3 consists of 14 residues. CDR1 LGHDT and CDR2 YNNKEL come from the germline V gene (reference sequence). CDR3 coding DNA: TGTGCCAGCAGCCAAGGAGGCAGACCCCGTGGCTACACCTTC. This sequence encodes CASSQGGRPRGYTF.

This clonotype was picked up one time. The chain couples TRBV5-1 to TRBJ2-7, with TRBD1 matching 11 bases. The germline V gene encodes CDR1 SGHRS and CDR2 YFSETQ. Unmatched junction bases numbered 5, after V lost 4 bases and J lost 5 bases. This CDR3 is 14 amino acids long. The CDR3 sequence: CASSAGQGGDEQYF. The CDR3 DNA is TGCGCCAGCAGCGCGGGACAGGGGGGCGACGAGCAGTACTTC.

This clonotype occurred many times. The chain recombines TRBV28 with TRBJ1-1; D is possibly TRBD1 (6 bases). The CDR3 has 16 residues. The germline CDR1 and CDR2 sequences are MDHEN and SYDVKM. The V gene lost 4 bases and the J gene lost 1 base, with 16 bases spanning the gap. CDR3 coding DNA: TGTGCCAGCAGTTCCGGGGGACGGGACAAGAACACTGAAGCTTTCTTT. It is translated as CASSSGGRDKNTEAFF.

This clonotype showed up just once. The rearrangement uses TRBV6-1 and TRBJ2-5; 11 nucleotides line up with TRBD2. The CDR3 covers 16 residues. V trimming: 0 bases; J trimming: 5 bases; junction bases outside the gene matches: 5. Germline CDR1 reads MNHNS; CDR2 reads SASEGT. CDR3 region: CASSEALAGGHETQYF. The CDR3 nucleotides are TGTGCCAGCAGTGAAGCGCTAGCGGGAGGACATGAGACCCAGTACTTC.

This clonotype was recorded at least ten times. V usage is TRBV6-5 and J usage is TRBJ1-1; D not resolved. The V gene lost 0 bases and the J gene lost 6 bases, with 5 bases spanning the gap. The CDR3 is 12 amino acids. Looked up from germline, CDR1 is MNHEY and CDR2 is SVGAGI. This CDR3 is CASSYSKSEAFF. The CDR3 nucleotides read TGTGCCAGCAGTTACTCGAAATCTGAAGCTTTCTTT.

The sample holds many counts of this clonotype. V and J are TRBV5-1 and TRBJ2-7; 13 bases match TRBD2. This CDR3 comprises 15 residues. The V gene end was trimmed by 4 bases and the J gene end by 3 bases; junction bases not matched to a gene: 4. Germline-derived CDR1 and CDR2 are SGHRS and YFSETQ. Here the CDR3 DNA reads TGCGCCAGCAGCCCTGGGACTAGCGGGATCTACGAGCAGTACTTC. Amino acid sequence: CASSPGTSGIYEQYF.

This clonotype was recorded at least ten times. V and J are TRBV29-1 and TRBJ1-2; weak D call: TRBD1 (6 bases). This CDR3 has 14 amino acids. Trimming took 0 bases from V and 5 from J, leaving 13 bases between them. CDR1 and CDR2 (germline): SQVTM, ANQGSEA. This CDR3 reads CSVEERTVRYGYTF. CDR3 DNA sequence: TGCAGCGTTGAAGAAAGGACAGTGAGGTATGGCTACACCTTC.

This clonotype was found many times. The chain employs TRBV12-3 or TRBV12-4 and TRBJ1-2; D uncertain. This CDR3 is built from 13 residues. V was clipped by 10 bases and J by 4 bases, with 16 bases between them. CDR3 sequence reads: CATQDGPSYGYTF. The CDR3 region has the DNA TGTGCCACCCAGGACGGGCCCTCCTATGGCTACACCTTC.

Only a few counts were recorded for this clonotype. This chain connects TRBV7-3 to TRBJ2-2, with TRBD2 matching 9 bases. The CDR3 has 15 amino acids. Germline CDR1 SGHTA, CDR2 FQGTGA. V was clipped by 3 bases and J by 5 bases; unmatched bases: 4. As DNA, the CDR3 is TGTGCCAGCAGCTTTGATGGACTAGCGACCGGGGAGCTGTTTTTT. Its protein product is CASSFDGLATGELFF.

In this sample, this clonotype turned up many times. The CDR3 nucleotides read TGTGCCAGCAAAGAGGGAGAGGTAGAGGGCTACACCTTC. Residues: CASKEGEVEGYTF. The chain links TRBV2 to TRBJ1-2, with no clear D. Germline V lookup: CDR1 SNHLY, CDR2 FYNNEI. This CDR3 region has 13 residues. The germline V and J ends were trimmed by 7 bases and 8 bases, with 17 bases remaining between them.

This clonotype was counted at least ten times. The chain combines TRBV6-5 with TRBJ1-1, with TRBD1 matching 7 bases. This CDR3 is built from 14 residues. CDR1 is MNHEY and CDR2 is SVGAGI in the germline V gene. Trimming at V came to 6 bases and at J to 1 base, leaving 5 bases not matched to a gene. This CDR3 is CASRIGTANTEAFF. Here the CDR3 DNA reads TGTGCCAGCAGGATCGGGACAGCGAACACTGAAGCTTTCTTT.

This clonotype was observed at least ten times. This chain connects TRBV12-3 or TRBV12-4 to TRBJ2-7; 11 bases are a match to TRBD1. V lost 1 base, J lost 1 base, and 3 bases stayed unmatched. The CDR3 is 16 residues long. The CDR3 here is CASSLGGQGASYEQYF. DNA of the CDR3: TGTGCCAGCAGTTTAGGCGGACAGGGGGCTTCCTACGAGCAGTACTTC.

Many counts were recorded for this clonotype. The V and J genes are TRBV7-2 and TRBJ1-1, with D possibly being TRBD1 (5 bases). The germline V gene encodes CDR1 SGHTA and CDR2 FQGNSA. V was pared by 4 bases and J by 6 bases, with 12 bases between. This CDR3 has 13 residues. The CDR3 loop is CASSSTRGAEAFF. CDR3 nucleotides: TGTGCCAGCAGCTCGACCCGAGGGGCTGAAGCTTTCTTT.

As regards this clonotype: A much larger clone differs from this one at a single base, so this may be a read error. This chain connects TRBV24-1 to TRBJ2-2, with a tentative D call TRBD1 (6 bases). Germline V gene sequence: CDR1 KGHDR, CDR2 SFDVKD. The length of the CDR3 is 14 residues. CDR3 amino acids: CATSDTGFTGELLF. CDR3 sequence (DNA): TGTGCCACCAGTGATACAGGGTTCACCGGGGAGCTGTTGTTT.

This clonotype was recorded a few times. This rearrangement joins TRBV4-1 to TRBJ2-5; D may be TRBD2 (5 bases). Germline-derived CDR1 and CDR2 are MGHRA and YSYEKL. CDR3 size: 12 residues. Trimming shortened V by 1 base and J by 5 bases, and 5 bases separated the two germline ends. This chain's CDR3 is CASSQGEETQYF. In DNA form, the CDR3 reads TGCGCCAGCAGCCAAGGGGAGGAGACCCAGTACTTC.

V and J are TRBV13 and TRBJ2-5, with 8 bases identical to TRBD2. Trimming at V came to 4 bases and at J to 2 bases, leaving 12 bases not matched to a gene. Germline V gene lookup returns CDR1 PRHDT and CDR2 FYEKMQ (reference sequence). The CDR3 covers 17 residues. The CDR3 here is CASSSADFGRAQETQYF. In DNA form, the CDR3 reads TGTGCCAGCAGCTCCGCTGACTTCGGGAGGGCACAAGAGACCCAGTACTTC.

Ten or more counts support this clonotype. The chain has TRBV7-6 and TRBJ2-5; possibly TRBD1 for D (6 bases). The V gene's germline CDR1 is SGHVS and CDR2 FNYEAQ. The CDR3 length is 14 residues. Trimming shortened V by 6 bases and J by 4 bases, and 15 bases separated the two germline ends. This CDR3 reads CASRDRFGAETQYF. The CDR3, as DNA: TGTGCCAGCAGAGACAGGTTTGGGGCAGAGACCCAGTACTTC. Looking up the rest from reference TRBV7-6 and TRBJ2-5 gives the full variable domain: GAGVSQSPRYKVTKRGQDVALRCDPISGHVSLYWYRQALGQGPEFLTYFNYEAQQDKSGLPNDRFSAERPEGSISTLTIQRTEQRDSAMYRCASRDRFGAETQYFGPGTRLLVL.